Here is one T cell receptor (beta chain) with its context. Libraries were prepared by immunoSEQ multiplex PCR; TCRdb keeps only in-frame clonotypes and omits some of them. The sample yields about 180,000 clones, about 85% seen once. This sample was taken from a study of blood T cell repertoires in COVID-19. Study information: Some COVID-19 samples were acute and others convalescent; all came from the United States, Italy and Spain.

CDR1 is MDHEN and CDR2 is SYDVKM in the germline V gene. Deletions cut 6 bases from V and 2 bases from J, with 20 bases between. The CDR3 has 16 residues. The chain links TRBV28 to TRBJ2-7; tentatively, D is TRBD1 (6 bases). Source material: peripheral blood. This receptor was identified in a woman under 40 with active or convalescent COVID-19. The DNA for the CDR3 is TGTGCCAGCAGATCGACTCAGGGGTTTAACCCCTACGAGCAGTACTTC. Translating gives CASRSTQGFNPYEQYF. The full variable domain, with the rest looked up from reference TRBV28 and TRBJ2-7, is DVKVTQSSRYLVKRTGEKVFLECVQDMDHENMFWYRQDPGLGLRLIYFSYDVKMKEKGDIPEGYSVSREKKERFSLILESASTNQTSMYLCASRSTQGFNPYEQYFGPGTRLTVT.